This T cell receptor (beta chain) was recorded in a study of T cell responses to AZD1222 COVID-19 vaccine (dated by TCRdb to about 2021). For the study in its entirety: AZD1222 recipients given second doses at about 4 weeks or at about 12 weeks were pooled, since spike-specific TCR depth and breadth were not found to differ between the two schedules. Enrollment into the trials was organized by age into subgroups of 18-55, 56-69 and 70-plus years, and those subgroups contained about 160, 30 and 59 TCR-sequenced participants, respectively. TCR sequencing covered some 240 trial participants: about 210 given two doses of AZD1222 and 26 given two doses of MenACWY control vaccine. Broad study findings and their caveats: Vaccine-associated CD4 TCRs spanned the whole spike protein, with dominant responses in regions 160-218 and 743-854. Conclusions about previously exposed vaccinees are limited because only six or seven AZD1222 recipients were SARS-CoV-2 seropositive at baseline. Epitopes outside the regions mutated in the B.1.351 and B.1.1.7 variants were reportedly recognized by nearly half of the unique spike-specific TCRs. Participants were mostly white British and included more females than males, and it was suggested by the authors that clonal diversity may have been underestimated. The 56-69-year group was small, and its depth increase did not reach significance, likely because of low power. After two AZD1222 doses, spike-specific TCR breadth and depth were significantly higher than at day 0 and than in MenACWY recipients. Because no day 14 peak-response samples were available, the repertoires could be characterized only after the peak T cell response.

Of note for this clone: The specificity of this receptor is unknown. No quality values exist for individual bases; no much larger clone is one base distant.

The time point label, read with the paper, signifies: baseline before first vaccination. Vaccinee samples were obtained from the UK trials COV001 and COV002, which included a single-blind randomized controlled phase 2/3 trial of AZD1222 (ChAdOx1 nCoV-19) in healthy adults. For TCRbeta chain sequencing, PBMC samples from trial participants were taken at day 0 and at day 28 after the second dose. The CDR3 regions of human TCRbeta chains were subjected to immunosequencing. The original pipeline was this. Repertoire TCRs were checked for matches against a reference library of SARS-CoV-2-specific TCRs that had been generated using the MIRA antigen-specificity platform. Breadth was defined as the fraction of unique TCRs that were SARS-CoV-2-associated. Depth was defined as the fraction of total T cells that were SARS-CoV-2-associated. Using the MIRA data, each spike-specific TCR was assigned both to the spike region to which the TCR was reactive and to a CD4 or CD8 class. Log10-transformed breadth and depth values were compared by one-way ANOVA with Sidak's multiple comparisons tests. TCRdb took this table from immuneACCESS and kept in-frame rearrangements with V and J called. Such tables lack part of the clones; where checked against another copy, unresolved V genes explain under half of the gap, and the rest is unexplained. V, J and clone size derive from that table, while D and trimming were established from the DNA sequence. Here the sample has 120,000 or so clones; approximately 88% occur a single time. In total, the top ten clones hold about 6% of the sample.

Trimming takes 8 bases from V and 0 bases from J, and the germline ends sit 16 bases apart. The CDR3 sequence holds 16 residues, the cysteine and phenylalanine included. The sequence is cut down to CDR3 DNA, 48 bases in frame from base 1. The germline V gene (reference sequence) yields PRHDT for CDR1 and FYEKMQ for CDR2. The chain was built from TRBV13 and TRBJ2-2; there is no confident call for the D gene. This receptor was identified in an adult in good health. Source: peripheral blood, taken on day 0 of AZD1222 vaccination. The encoded CDR3 is CASGSSESPNTGELFF. The DNA is TGTGCCAGCGGCTCCTCCGAGAGTCCGAACACCGGGGAGCTGTTTTTT. Where the CDR3 stops, the reference TRBV13 and TRBJ2-2 genes take over; the full variable domain is AAGVIQSPRHLIKEKRETATLKCYPIPRHDTVYWYQQGPGQDPQFLISFYEKMQSDKGSIPDRFSAQQFSDYHSELNMSSLELGDSALYFCASGSSESPNTGELFFGEGSRLTVL.